The TCR beta chain under discussion was sequenced for a study of T cell responses to AZD1222 COVID-19 vaccine. Study-level results: Clonal diversity was possibly underestimated, and the donors were mostly white British, with more females. Following two doses of AZD1222, Spike-specific TCR breadth and depth rose. Spike was spanned by vaccine-associated CD4 TCRs, with dominance at 160-218 and 743-854.

This CDR3 contains 16 residues. From germline, CDR1 is LGHNA and CDR2 YSLEER. Between the trimmed V and J ends, which lost 0 bases and 0 bases, there was a span of 11 bases. Second-dose recipients at about 4 or about 12 weeks were treated as one pooled group. Data came from immunoSEQ multiplex PCR; TCRdb stores just in-frame clones and leaves some out. The table records over 90,000 clones, 88% of them present only once. About this clone: No antigen is known for it.

The chain employs TRBV4-3 and TRBJ1-1; D might be TRBD1 (5 bases). This TCR was recovered from an adult who received the AZD1222 COVID-19 vaccine. Sequencing was performed on peripheral blood, taken 28 days after the second AZD1222 dose. This CDR3 reads CASSQDSRAMNTEAFF. In DNA form, the CDR3 reads TGCGCCAGCAGCCAAGATAGCAGGGCAATGAACACTGAAGCTTTCTTT.